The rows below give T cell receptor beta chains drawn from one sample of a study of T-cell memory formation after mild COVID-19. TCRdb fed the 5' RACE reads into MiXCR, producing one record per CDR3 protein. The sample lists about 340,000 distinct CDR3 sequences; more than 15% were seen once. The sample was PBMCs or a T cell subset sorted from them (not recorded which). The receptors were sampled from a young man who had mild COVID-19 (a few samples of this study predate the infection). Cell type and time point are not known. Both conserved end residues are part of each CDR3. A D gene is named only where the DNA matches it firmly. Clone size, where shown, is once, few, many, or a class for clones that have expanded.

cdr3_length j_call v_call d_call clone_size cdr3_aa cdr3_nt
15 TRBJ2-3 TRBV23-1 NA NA CASSHSRDSTDTQYF TGCGCCAGCAGTCATTCCCGGGACAGCACAGATACGCAGTATTTT
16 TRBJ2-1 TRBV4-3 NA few CASSQDNLKPRDEQFF TGCGCCAGCAGCCAAGACAACCTAAAGCCCCGGGATGAGCAGTTCTTC
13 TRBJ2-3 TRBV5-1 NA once CASSLGGIDTQYF TGCGCCAGCAGCTTGGGAGGTATAGATACGCAGTATTTT
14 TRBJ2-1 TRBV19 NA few CASSVTGTYNEQFF TGTGCCAGCTCGGTCACCGGGACCTACAATGAGCAGTTCTTC
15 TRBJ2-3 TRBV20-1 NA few CSARGGGGSTDTQYF TGCAGTGCTAGAGGTGGAGGGGGGAGCACAGATACGCAGTATTTT
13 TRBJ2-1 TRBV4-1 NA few CASSQDAPGQRVF TGCGCCAGCAGCCAAGATGCGCCGGGACAGCGGGTCTTC
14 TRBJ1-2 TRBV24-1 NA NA CATSDTGTNYGYTF TGTGCCACCAGTGACACCGGGACAAACTATGGCTACACCTTC
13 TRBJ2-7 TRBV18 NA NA CASSGIGLDEQYF TGTGCCAGCTCAGGCATCGGCCTCGACGAGCAGTACTTC
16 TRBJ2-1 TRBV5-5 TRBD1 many CASSRRMGQIDNEQFF TGTGCCAGCAGCCGCCGTATGGGACAGATAGACAATGAGCAGTTCTTC
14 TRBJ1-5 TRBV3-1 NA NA CASSPWNGNQPQHF TGTGCCAGCAGCCCGTGGAATGGCAATCAGCCCCAGCATTTT
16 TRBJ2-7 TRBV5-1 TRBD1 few CASSFDGTGISGEQYF TGCGCCAGCAGCTTCGACGGGACAGGGATTTCGGGCGAGCAGTACTTC
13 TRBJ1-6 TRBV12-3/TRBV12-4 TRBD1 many CASMLEQGSPLHF TGTGCCAGTATGCTTGAACAGGGGTCACCCCTCCACTTT
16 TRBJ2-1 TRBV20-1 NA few CSARIAGGDSYNEQFF TGCAGTGCTAGAATCGCGGGCGGGGACTCCTACAATGAGCAGTTCTTC
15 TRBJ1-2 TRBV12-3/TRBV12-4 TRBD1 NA CASSRRQGVGYGYTF TGTGCCAGCAGCCGGAGACAGGGCGTTGGCTATGGCTACACCTTC
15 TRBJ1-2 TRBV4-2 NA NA CASSQDRMTNYGYTF TGTGCCAGCAGCCAAGATCGTATGACTAACTATGGCTACACCTTC